This T cell receptor (beta chain) was obtained from a study of blood T cells in healthy people across ages. Overall study results and limits: Naive T cell percentage strongly correlated with TCR beta diversity. Reliance upon unsorted PBMCs precluded definitive naive versus antigen-experienced comparison.

It was with a sample-barcoded 5' primer and a J-beta primer mix that a second PCR of roughly 6 to 12 cycles was run. TCRdb reanalysed the 5' RACE reads using MiXCR and keeps one entry per CDR3 protein. The sample carries about 1.7 million distinct CDR3 sequences, about 28% recorded once. Whenever a sample was processed, at least 6 million PBMCs were isolated. Remarks on this clonotype: Its cognate antigen is unknown.

Sequencing was done on a sample of blood. This sequence was found in a woman in her thirties in good health.

CDR3 residues: CASSVVVGELFF. CDR3 nucleotide sequence: TGTGCCAGCAGCGTAGTGGTCGGGGAGCTGTTTTTT. The V gene is TRBV9, the J gene TRBJ2-2; D is unclear. The CDR3 runs 12 residues. CDR1 is SGDLS and CDR2 is YYNGEE in the germline V gene. Deletions cut 0 bases from V and 7 bases from J, with 4 bases between.